These T cell receptor beta chains were read from a single sample in a study of blood T cell repertoires in COVID-19. Clones were read by immunoSEQ multiplex PCR, and TCRdb kept only the in-frame ones, dropping some. In the table there are around 42,000 clones, almost 80% of which are singletons. The sequenced material came from peripheral blood. All receptors come from a woman of 80 years or more with acute or convalescent COVID-19. CDR3s include the opening cysteine and the closing phenylalanine or tryptophan. A D gene is named only where the DNA matches it firmly. Clone sizes are given selectively: once, few, many, or a class where the clone is expanded.

>TRBJ2-1|TRBD2|TRBV6-4|-
TGTGCCAGCAGTAAGGGACTAGCGGAGAGCTCCTACAATGAGCAGTTCTTC
CASSKGLAESSYNEQFF
>TRBJ1-5|-|TRBV12-2|-
TGTGCAAGTCCCCCAAGTCCGGGAAGCGAGAAGCCCCAGCATTTT
CASPPSPGSEKPQHF
>TRBJ2-6|TRBD1|TRBV19|once
TGTGCCAGTAGTACAGCAGGGGGCGCGAGAGCTGGGGCCAACGTCCTGACTTTC
CASSTAGGARAGANVLTF
>TRBJ1-2|-|TRBV20-1|-
TGCAGTGGAGGGCGGCAGGGCTACACCTTC
CSGGRQGYTF
>TRBJ2-3|TRBD2|TRBV6-1|-
TGTGCCAGCAGTGAAGGGGGGACTAGCGGAGTTGGCACAGATACGCAGTATTTT
CASSEGGTSGVGTDTQYF
>TRBJ1-2|TRBD1|TRBV29-1|-
TGCAGCGTTGACCCACAGGGGTATGGCTACACCTTC
CSVDPQGYGYTF
>TRBJ2-7|TRBD1|TRBV29-1|-
TGCAGCGTTGAGACAGGGAGCTCCTACGAGCAGTACTTC
CSVETGSSYEQYF
>TRBJ2-7|-|TRBV6-5|-
TGTGCCAGCAGCCAAAGAGGAGGGTCCTACGAGCAGTACTTC
CASSQRGGSYEQYF
>TRBJ1-5|-|TRBV10-2|-
TGCGCCAGCACCACTACACCGCCGGAGCCCCAGCATTTT
CASTTTPPEPQHF
>TRBJ2-1|TRBD2|TRBV6-1|-
TGTGCCAGCCGTGACCCAGCGGGAGTCAATGAGCAGTTCTTC
CASRDPAGVNEQFF
>TRBJ1-1|-|TRBV18|once
TGTGCCAGCTCTCCGGTGGGGGCAGGATACACTGAAGCTTTCTTT
CASSPVGAGYTEAFF
>TRBJ1-1|-|TRBV5-1|-
TGCGCCAGCAGCACCGAACAGGGCGGTTTCACTGAAGCTTTCTTT
CASSTEQGGFTEAFF
>TRBJ1-2|-|TRBV19|-
TGTGCCAGTACCGGTCCTAACTATGGCTACACCTTC
CASTGPNYGYTF
>TRBJ1-1|TRBD1|TRBV11-3|-
TGTGCCAGCAGCCCAGGGGGTGCTAAGAACACTGAAGCTTTCTTT
CASSPGGAKNTEAFF
>TRBJ2-4|TRBD2|TRBV15|-
TGTGCCACCAGCAGAGGACGGTTGGTAGCGGGTCACCCGAACATTCAGTACTTC
CATSRGRLVAGHPNIQYF
>TRBJ2-2|TRBD2|TRBV29-1|-
TGCAGCGTTGGACTAGCGGGAGTTACCGGGGAGCTGTTTTTT
CSVGLAGVTGELFF
>TRBJ2-2|-|TRBV19|-
TGTGCCAGTAGAGGGGGAGCCGGGGAGCTGTTTTTT
CASRGGAGELFF
>TRBJ1-1|TRBD1|TRBV27|once
TGTGCCAGCAGAATAACAGGGGGGTACACTGAAGCTTTCTTT
CASRITGGYTEAFF
>TRBJ2-3|-|TRBV7-9|-
TGTGCCAGCAGCCGGCTCGGACAGAGCACAGATACGCAGTATTTT
CASSRLGQSTDTQYF
>TRBJ1-6|TRBD1|TRBV18|-
TGTGCCAGCTCACGGGACAGGGGAGAATCACCCCTCCACTTT
CASSRDRGESPLHF
>TRBJ2-1|TRBD2|TRBV9|-
TGTGCCAGCAGCCGAACTAGCGGGAGTGATCACGATGAGCAGTTCTTC
CASSRTSGSDHDEQFF
>TRBJ1-3|-|TRBV6-5|-
TGTGCCAGCAGTTACCGGGGGGACCCTGGAAACACCATATATTTT
CASSYRGDPGNTIYF
>TRBJ2-7|-|TRBV7-9|-
TGTGCCAGCGATAACGGAGCGAGCTCCTACGAGCAGTACTTC
CASDNGASSYEQYF